The rows below give T cell receptor beta chains drawn from one sample of a study of Graves' ophthalmopathy and Graves' hyperthyroidism. Via MiXCR, TCRdb re-called the multiplex PCR reads, giving one row per CDR3 protein. Among about 400,000 distinct CDR3 sequences listed, around 20% were seen once. Material: peripheral blood. These receptors were obtained from a woman aged 18-29 years with stable Graves' hyperthyroidism. The conserved cysteine and the conserved F or W are not part of the CDR3 here.

v_call	j_call	cdr3_aa
TRBV11-1	TRBJ1-2	ASSPYRSNYGYT
TRBV5-1	TRBJ2-4	ASSLEGDIQY
TRBV5-4	TRBJ2-7	ASSLKAGYEQY
TRBV29-1	TRBJ2-5	SAGRVAGETQY
TRBV6-5	TRBJ1-1	ASSYRQVATEAF
TRBV6-5	TRBJ2-7	ASSYPTGEQY
TRBV6-2/TRBV6-3	TRBJ2-5	ASATSGRARETQY
TRBV20-1	TRBJ2-7	SAQRDSLSYEQY
TRBV12-3/TRBV12-4	TRBJ2-4	ATRTGKNIQY
TRBV28	TRBJ2-5	ASSPSKGRGWQETQY
TRBV5-1	TRBJ1-1	ASSLRDSTEAF
TRBV7-2	TRBJ2-7	ASSSRTSSLYEQY
TRBV6-1	TRBJ1-1	ASSEVWDRWVTEAF
TRBV13	TRBJ2-7	ASSLGLSGSYEQY
TRBV28	TRBJ1-6	ASRGGTGYSHLH
TRBV2	TRBJ1-2	ASSESGEDGYT
TRBV28	TRBJ1-5	ASVFPGRNQPQH
TRBV10-3	TRBJ1-2	ASSESWAGNYGYT
TRBV5-1	TRBJ1-1	ASSLDGQNTEAF
TRBV30	TRBJ2-7	AWRVGRKSEQY
TRBV4-1	TRBJ2-7	ASSQDRLAGGSQY
TRBV3-1	TRBJ2-7	ASSQVWAREGEQY
TRBV5-1	TRBJ1-5	ASSLEGLGNQPQH
TRBV20-1	TRBJ2-5	SARLAGGPQETQY